What follows is one TCR beta chain and its context. Researchers sorted participants into cohorts using their self-reported clinical history. Using immunoSEQ multiplex PCR, the repertoire was profiled, and TCRdb retains in-frame clones only, with some absent. The profile shows roughly 400,000 clones, over 75% of them singletons. This sample is part of a study of blood T cell repertoires in COVID-19. Study-wide context: The United States, Italy and Spain provided the acute and convalescent COVID-19 samples. Sources were T cells, B-cell-depleted T cells, or PBMCs; the material itself was cDNA or gDNA.

The CDR3 is made up of 15 amino acids. Germline V gene data show CDR1 as SGHRS and CDR2 as YFSETQ. Deletions cut 4 bases from V and 9 bases from J, with 20 bases between. The sample was PBMCs or T cells enriched from blood (not recorded which). The chain joins TRBV5-1 to TRBJ2-1; D might be TRBD2 (5 bases). The clonotype comes from a man aged 30 to 39 who had recovered from COVID-19. CDR3 loop: CASSGLTLRVGEQFF. The DNA of the CDR3 is TGCGCCAGCAGCGGCCTGACTCTGAGGGTCGGTGAGCAGTTCTTC.